The sequence of this TCR beta chain was determined in a study of CD8 T cells in Susac syndrome. As for the study in general: Blood was drawn from Susac syndrome patients while they were therapy-naive, on corticosteroids, or on intravenous immunoglobulin alone.

Germline V lookup: CDR1 MGHDK, CDR2 SYGVNS. The CDR3 spans 14 residues. With 1 base removed from V and 7 bases from J, the gap between germline ends came to 13 bases. cDNA came from about 0.5 to 1 ug RNA primed by random hexamers. TCRdb re-derived calls from the immunoSEQ multiplex PCR reads in MiXCR, one entry per CDR3 protein. The sample lists more than 150,000 distinct CDR3 sequences, 95% occurring once. While CD8+ and CD4+ T cells were isolated negatively, TEMRA cells were enriched by FACS. This chain connects TRBV25-1 to TRBJ1-2; the D gene is possibly TRBD1 (5 bases). This receptor was obtained from a human donor with Susac syndrome. What was sequenced was CD8+ T cells from PBMCs. CDR3 nucleotide sequence: TGTGCCAGCAGTGAATCGAGGGGTTCAGGTGGCTACACCTTC. Translated, it gives CASSESRGSGGYTF.